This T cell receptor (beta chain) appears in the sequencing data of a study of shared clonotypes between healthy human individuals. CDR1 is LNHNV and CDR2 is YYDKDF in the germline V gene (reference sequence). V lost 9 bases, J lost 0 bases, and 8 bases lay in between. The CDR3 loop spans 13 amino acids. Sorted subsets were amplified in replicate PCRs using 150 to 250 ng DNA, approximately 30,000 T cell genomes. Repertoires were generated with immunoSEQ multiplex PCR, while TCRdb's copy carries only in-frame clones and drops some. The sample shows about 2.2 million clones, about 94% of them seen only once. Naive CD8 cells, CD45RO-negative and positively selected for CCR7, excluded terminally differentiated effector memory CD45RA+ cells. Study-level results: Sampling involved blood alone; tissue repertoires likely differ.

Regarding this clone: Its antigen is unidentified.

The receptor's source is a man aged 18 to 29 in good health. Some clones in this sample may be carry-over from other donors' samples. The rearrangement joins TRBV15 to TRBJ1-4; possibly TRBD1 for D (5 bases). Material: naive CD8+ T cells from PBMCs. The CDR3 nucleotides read TGTGCCACGCAGGGTACAACTAATGAAAAACTGTTTTTT. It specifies CATQGTTNEKLFF.